These 18 T cell receptor beta chains share one sample of origin, sequenced in a study of cytomegalovirus exposure and HLA in healthy donors. 13 Jbeta primers and 60 Vbeta primers were used for the PCR. Profiling relied on immunoSEQ multiplex PCR, and the TCRdb table lists in-frame clones only, not all of them. The table has around 200,000 clones, 70% to 80% seen once. The specimen sequenced was PBMCs. Receptor source: a girl aged 2-10 years in good health and CMV-seronegative.

The V gene is TRBV7-9, the J gene TRBJ2-7; 7 bases line up with TRBD2. The CDR3 contains 13 residues. V trimming: 6 bases; J trimming: 6 bases; junction bases outside the gene matches: 8. Per the germline V gene, CDR1 is SEHNR and CDR2 is FQNEAQ (reference sequence). DNA for the CDR3: TGTGCCAGCAGTCGTGGGGGGGTCGGCGAGCAGTACTTC. Protein product: CASSRGGVGEQYF.

The chain links TRBV9 to TRBJ2-5; the match to TRBD2 covers 8 bases. The germline V gene encodes CDR1 SGDLS and CDR2 YYNGEE. This CDR3 is built from 15 residues. J gave up 5 bases and V 4 bases, and 10 bases lay outside the gene matches. The CDR3 nucleotides are TGTGCCAGCAGCACGTCGGGACTAGGCTATGAGACCCAGTACTTC. Protein sequence: CASSTSGLGYETQYF. Filled out from reference TRBV9 and TRBJ2-5, the complete variable domain reads DSGVTQTPKHLITATGQRVTLRCSPRSGDLSVYWYQQSLDQGLQFLIQYYNGEERAKGNILERFSAQQFPDLHSELNLSSLELGDSALYFCASSTSGLGYETQYFGPGTRLLVL.

V usage is TRBV12-5 and J usage is TRBJ2-1; 11 nucleotides match TRBD1. The CDR3 is made up of 15 amino acids. CDR1 and CDR2 from the germline V gene are LGHNT and FRNRAP. J was trimmed by 3 bases and V by 7 bases; bases with no gene match: 5. CDR3 protein: CASVPGQGGYNEQFF. For the CDR3, the DNA is TGTGCTAGTGTTCCGGGACAGGGGGGCTACAATGAGCAGTTCTTC. Supplemented by reference TRBV12-5 and TRBJ2-1, the full variable domain reads DARVTQTPRHKVTEMGQEVTMRCQPILGHNTVFWYRQTMMQGLELLAYFRNRAPLDDSGMPKDRFSAEMPDATLATLKIQPSEPRDSAVYFCASVPGQGGYNEQFFGPGTRLTVL.

This clone was detected many times. This chain joins TRBV5-1 and TRBJ1-2, with TRBD1 as a possible D gene (6 bases). Trimming shortened V by 0 bases and J by 4 bases, and 13 bases separated the two germline ends. The germline V gene encodes CDR1 SGHRS and CDR2 YFSETQ. The CDR3 runs 15 residues. The CDR3 nucleotides read TGCGCCAGCAGCTTGGAGCGGGGGGCGGGCTATGGCTACACCTTC. Its protein is CASSLERGAGYGYTF.

V is TRBV5-4 and J is TRBJ1-2; 8 positions agree with TRBD1. This CDR3 has 14 residues. CDR1 and CDR2 (germline): SGHNT, YYREEE (reference sequence). V was clipped by 3 bases and J by 8 bases; unmatched bases: 9. The CDR3 sequence is CASSSQDRVLGYTF. DNA for the CDR3: TGTGCCAGCAGCTCGCAGGACAGGGTCCTAGGCTACACCTTC. The full variable domain, rest sourced from reference TRBV5-4 and TRBJ1-2, is ETGVTQSPTHLIKTRGQQVTLRCSSQSGHNTVSWYQQALGQGPQFIFQYYREEENGRGNFPPRFSGLQFPNYSSELNVNALELDDSALYLCASSSQDRVLGYTFGSGTRLTVV.

The chain recombines TRBV7-8 with TRBJ1-1, with D perhaps TRBD1 (6 bases). V lost 1 base, J lost 5 bases, and 14 bases lay in between. CDR3 length: 15 residues. CDR1 and CDR2 (germline): SGHVS, FQNEAQ. The CDR3 here is CASSLEGGHRTEAFF. CDR3 nucleotides: TGTGCCAGCAGCTTAGAAGGGGGACATCGGACTGAAGCTTTCTTT.

The chain couples TRBV18 to TRBJ2-5; the match to TRBD2 covers 9 bases. The better agreement between TRBJ2-7 and the DNA end casts doubt on the J call. Germline V CDR1 and CDR2: KGHSH, LQKENI. The CDR3 loop spans 16 amino acids. The CDR3 loop reads CASSPMIAGVGYEQYF. CDR3 DNA sequence: TGTGCCAGCTCACCAATGATAGCGGGAGTAGGCTACGAGCAGTACTTC.

This sequence joins TRBV5-6 and TRBJ1-1; no clear D gene. Per germline, CDR1 SGHDT and CDR2 YYEEEE. CDR3 length: 14 amino acids. V shed 4 bases and J shed 5 bases, with 15 bases lying between them. The CDR3 spells CASSPQSSGTEAFF. For the CDR3, the DNA is TGTGCCAGCAGCCCCCAATCGTCGGGGACTGAAGCTTTCTTT.

This clone turned up a few times. The chain uses TRBV15 and TRBJ2-1, with TRBD2 identical over 8 bases. The CDR3 extends over 17 amino acids. Looked up from germline, CDR1 is LNHNV and CDR2 is YYDKDF (reference sequence). V trimming: 0 bases; J trimming: 1 base; junction bases outside the gene matches: 5. CDR3 in amino acids: CATSRDIAGGSYNEQFF. The CDR3 coding sequence is TGTGCCACCAGCAGAGATATCGCGGGGGGATCCTACAATGAGCAGTTCTTC.

CDR3 region: CASSYGHPRETQYF. The CDR3 region has the DNA TGTGCCAGCAGTTACGGACACCCCCGGGAGACCCAGTACTTC. The J gene is TRBJ2-5, the V gene TRBV6-5, with D possibly being TRBD1 (5 bases). This CDR3 contains 14 residues. Trimming pared 2 bases from V and 5 bases from J, leaving 12 bases between. Germline loops: CDR1 MNHEY, CDR2 SVGAGI.

This clone was recorded a few times. The chain is built from TRBV6-5 and TRBJ1-2, with 7 bases fitting TRBD1. The CDR3 sequence is 11 residues long. Per the germline V gene, CDR1 is MNHEY and CDR2 is SVGAGI. J was trimmed by 10 bases and V by 6 bases; bases with no gene match: 5. The CDR3 DNA sequence: TGTGCCAGCAGGGGACAGCGAGCCTACACCTTC. Amino acids: CASRGQRAYTF.

The sample holds one count of this clone. CDR3 coding DNA: TGTGCCAGCAGCTTAGGAGCAGGGCCCTACGAGCAGTACTTC. Protein: CASSLGAGPYEQYF. This rearrangement joins TRBV7-9 to TRBJ2-7; TRBD1 is a possible D gene (5 bases). CDR1 and CDR2 from the germline V gene are SEHNR and FQNEAQ (reference sequence). V lost 1 base and J 2 bases, leaving 9 bases between the germline ends. There are 14 residues in the CDR3.

The J gene is TRBJ1-6, the V gene TRBV6-1, with no clear D. V was shortened by 1 base and J by 2 bases, with 6 bases between the two germline ends. This CDR3 is built from 15 residues. Germline CDR1 is MNHNS and CDR2 is SASEGT. In nucleotides, the CDR3 is TGTGCCAGCAGTGAAGTACGGGCCTATAATTCACCCCTCCACTTT. Translated, it gives CASSEVRAYNSPLHF.

The chain links TRBV30 to TRBJ2-1; TRBD2 aligns across 9 bases. The germline CDR1 and CDR2 sequences are GTSNPN and SVGIG (reference sequence). The V gene end was trimmed by 4 bases and the J gene end by 1 base; junction bases not matched to a gene: 17. CDR3 length: 19 residues. The CDR3 sequence is CAWMGSGSGLSGSYNEQFF. CDR3 sequence (DNA): TGTGCCTGGATGGGTAGCGGGAGTGGTTTGTCCGGGTCCTACAATGAGCAGTTCTTC.

The rearrangement joins TRBV6-1 to TRBJ2-1, with D possibly TRBD1 on 6 matching bases. Germline lookup yields CDR1 MNHNS and CDR2 SASEGT. V lost 4 bases to trimming and J lost 13 bases, with 17 bases between them. The CDR3 length is 13 residues. CDR3 sequence (DNA): TGTGCCAGCAGTGCAGGACAGCAAAACCTTCAGTTCTTC. Translated: CASSAGQQNLQFF.

V usage is TRBV5-6 and J usage is TRBJ1-2, with 7 bases that match TRBD1. Per the germline V gene, CDR1 is SGHDT and CDR2 is YYEEEE. The V segment lost 2 bases and the J segment 8 bases; nucleotides outside the gene matches: 6. CDR3 length equals 13 residues. Here the CDR3 reads CASSLAGGQGYTF. The CDR3 nucleotides read TGTGCCAGCAGCTTAGCAGGGGGACAAGGCTACACCTTC.

In its sample, this clone was seen once. This chain links TRBV7-9 with TRBJ2-7, with 9 bases fitting TRBD2. V lost 6 bases to trimming and J lost 2 bases; unmatched junction nucleotides: 8. There are 15 residues in the CDR3. Germline V gene sequence: CDR1 SEHNR, CDR2 FQNEAQ (reference sequence). CDR3 in amino acids: CASRRGAGGPYEQYF. In nucleotides, the CDR3 is TGTGCCAGCAGACGGGGGGCGGGAGGGCCCTACGAGCAGTACTTC. Full variable domain (missing parts from reference TRBV7-9 and TRBJ2-7): DTGVSQNPRHKITKRGQNVTFRCDPISEHNRLYWYRQTLGQGPEFLTYFQNEAQLEKSRLLSDRFSAERPKGSFSTLEIQRTEQGDSAMYLCASRRGAGGPYEQYFGPGTRLTVT.

The CDR3 sequence is CASSSGTGVEKLFF. The CDR3 DNA follows: TGTGCCAGCAGTTCCGGGACAGGGGTTGAAAAACTGTTTTTT. The chain links TRBV6-5 to TRBJ1-4; 10 bases map to TRBD1. Germline V CDR1 and CDR2: MNHEY, SVGAGI. Germline trimming cut 4 bases from V and 7 bases from J; bases unmatched to any gene: 3. The CDR3 consists of 14 residues.